This T cell receptor (beta chain) was documented in a study of cytomegalovirus exposure and HLA in healthy donors. Study results and caveats: Usually a TCR sequence was rare, but some public TCRs were found in many donors. A later analysis, which compared TCR beta chains of equal frequency, found the HLA-associated ones more clonally expanded. The study flagged about 150 TCR beta chains as cytomegalovirus-associated.

Primers for the PCR totalled 60 Vbeta and 13 Jbeta. Produced via immunoSEQ multiplex PCR; TCRdb's table is partial and in-frame only. Of about 90,000 clones in the sample, over 60% were seen once. Germline V lookup: CDR1 SGHNT, CDR2 YENEEA. V was cut by 4 bases and J by 6 bases, with 7 bases left in between. The CDR3 has 11 residues. With respect to this clone: The antigen is undetermined.

The chain uses TRBV11-3 and TRBJ2-7; D remains ambiguous. The sample taken for sequencing was PBMCs. This TCR was sampled from a woman between 45 and 60 years old in good health and CMV-seropositive. The CDR3 DNA is TGTGCCAGCAGCTCAGGTAGCGAGCAGTACTTC. It encodes CASSSGSEQYF.